These T cell receptor beta chains were read from a single sample in a study of T-cell reconstitution after alpha-beta-depleted transplantation in children. TCRdb itself ran the PCR reads through MiXCR, one entry per CDR3 protein. The sample consists of 600,000 to 700,000 distinct CDR3 sequences, around 14% of them appearing once. The sample consisted of PBMCs, taken before TCRalphabeta/CD19-depleted stem cell transplant. Every receptor here comes from a girl aged 2-10 years with congenital amegakaryocytic thrombocytopenia, due to receive a stem cell transplant. Each CDR3 is given with its conserved first and last residue. A D gene is named only where the DNA matches it firmly. Rows give clone size only sometimes, using once, few, many, or a class for an expanded clone.

j_call	d_call	clone_size	v_call	cdr3_nt	cdr3_aa
TRBJ1-2	.	many	TRBV28	TGTGCCATACCAACAGGTCCCTATGGCTACACCTTC	CAIPTGPYGYTF
TRBJ2-2	.	many	TRBV29-1	TGCAGCGTTGGCAACCAGGGTGCCGGGGAGCTGTTTTTT	CSVGNQGAGELFF
TRBJ2-1	TRBD2	many	TRBV5-1	TGCGCCAGCAGCTCCACCCGGGTAGCGGGAGGTCAGTTCTTC	CASSSTRVAGGQFF
TRBJ2-1	TRBD1	few	TRBV7-6	TGTGCCAGCAGCTCCGACAGGGGGCCCTACAATGAGCAGTTCTTC	CASSSDRGPYNEQFF
TRBJ2-3	.	many	TRBV5-1	TGCGCCAGCAGCTTGGGTCGTCTTCCTTCGGTGCCGACAGATACGCAGTATTTT	CASSLGRLPSVPTDTQYF
TRBJ2-1	.	.	TRBV6-5	TGTGCCAGCAGTTACAATGGACAAGGGAAGCGCCACAATGAGCAGTTCTTC	CASSYNGQGKRHNEQFF
TRBJ1-5	.	few	TRBV20-1	TGCAGTGCTAGACCCCCGACACAAAGGGGCAATCAGCCCCAGCATTTT	CSARPPTQRGNQPQHF
TRBJ1-1	.	.	TRBV2	TGTGCCAGCAGTGAAACGGTGGGGGGCACTGAAGCTTTCTTT	CASSETVGGTEAFF
TRBJ2-3	TRBD2	.	TRBV15	TGTGCCACCAGCTCACGGACTAGCGGCCGAGATACGCAGTATTTT	CATSSRTSGRDTQYF
TRBJ2-4	.	many	TRBV3-1	TGTGCCAGCAGCCAAGATGTCGGTGTGCTCAAGTACTTC	CASSQDVGVLKYF
TRBJ2-3	TRBD2	.	TRBV7-6	TGTGCCAGCAGCGGGACTAGCGGTTCTACGCAGTATTTT	CASSGTSGSTQYF
TRBJ2-5	.	many	TRBV5-6	TGTGCCAGCAGCTCGTGGATGTGGCCCCAGTACTTC	CASSSWMWPQYF
TRBJ2-1	.	many	TRBV5-1	TGCGCCAGCAGCTGGGGGTTATCCTACAATGAGCAGTTCTTC	CASSWGLSYNEQFF
TRBJ2-2	.	.	TRBV2	TGTGCCAGCAGCAGTTCGGGGAAGCTGTTTTTT	CASSSSGKLFF
TRBJ2-7	.	many	TRBV2	TGTGCCAGCACCAAAGTGGACCACGAGCAGTACTTC	CASTKVDHEQYF